The clone carrying this T cell receptor (beta chain) was seen just once. Its specificity is not known. This entry is derived from a study of cytomegalovirus exposure and HLA in healthy donors. The study, taken as a whole, reports: Reports showed the classifier diagnosing cytomegalovirus status with high specificity and sensitivity. A later analysis linked a missense variant in DCLRE1C to the trimming of TCR beta V and J genes. Reportedly, a later analysis found an Asian-associated ancestry cluster had fewer N-insertions than the roughly 700-donor mean. Per a prior analysis, the majority of TCR beta V segments were productive roughly 87% or roughly 30% of the time.

V lost 8 bases, J lost 8 bases, and 38 bases lay in between. Germline values: CDR1 LNHDA, CDR2 SQIVND (reference sequence). The CDR3 sequence is 20 residues long. PCR was performed using 60 Vbeta and 13 Jbeta primers. TCRdb's copy holds only in-frame clones and misses some; the assay was immunoSEQ multiplex PCR. Of some 140,000 clones listed, around 82% are singletons. The sample taken for sequencing was PBMCs. This receptor was identified in a woman in her thirties or forties in good health and CMV-seropositive. The chain is built from TRBV19 and TRBJ2-3; D may be TRBD1 (7 bases). This CDR3 reads CASQTGTVFYSAGDEGTQYF. CDR3 DNA: TGTGCCAGTCAGACCGGGACAGTTTTTTATTCAGCGGGTGATGAGGGTACGCAGTATTTT. Full variable domain (rest looked up from reference TRBV19 and TRBJ2-3): DGGITQSPKYLFRKEGQNVTLSCEQNLNHDAMYWYRQDPGQGLRLIYYSQIVNDFQKGDIAEGYSVSREKKESFPLTVTSAQKNPTAFYLCASQTGTVFYSAGDEGTQYFGPGTRLTVL.